One and the same sample provided the 24 T cell receptor beta chains below, sequenced in a study of technical replicates of blood from a few donors. Method: immunoSEQ multiplex PCR; TCRdb's copy keeps in-frame clones and lacks some. Found here are tens of thousands of clones, around 95% of them singletons; the top ten hold about 0.39%. The specimen was T cells isolated from PBMCs. The receptors derive from a human donor in good health.

V and J are TRBV6-5 and TRBJ2-2, with a weak D call TRBD2 (5 bases). The V end was cut by 0 bases, the J end by 6 bases, with 8 bases between. Per germline, CDR1 MNHEY and CDR2 SVGAGI. The CDR3 is 14 amino acids. CDR3 coding DNA: TGTGCCAGCAGTTACTCAGAGGGCCCCGGGGAGCTGTTTTTT. Amino acid sequence: CASSYSEGPGELFF.

V usage is TRBV7-2 and J usage is TRBJ2-7; D not resolved. Germline V gene lookup returns CDR1 SGHTA and CDR2 FQGNSA. This CDR3 region has 12 residues. The V end was cut by 0 bases, the J end by 3 bases, with 3 bases between. As DNA, the CDR3 is TGTGCCAGCAGCTTAGCCTTCTACGAGCAGTACTTC. This gives the protein CASSLAFYEQYF.

V gene TRBV6-6 combines with J gene TRBJ1-2; 7 bases match TRBD1. The germline CDR1 and CDR2 sequences are MNHNY and SVGAGI (reference sequence). V gave up 3 bases and J gave up 3 bases; unmatched junction bases: 4. The CDR3 has 14 residues. The CDR3: CASSYLRGDYGYTF. The CDR3 DNA reads as TGTGCCAGCAGTTATCTCAGGGGGGACTATGGCTACACCTTC.

This clone occurred once. The chain couples TRBV2 to TRBJ2-1; 13 bases align to TRBD2. CDR1 and CDR2 from the germline V gene are SNHLY and FYNNEI. V was pared by 7 bases and J by 10 bases, with 10 bases of the junction left unmatched. This CDR3 is built from 15 residues. The CDR3 DNA sequence: TGTGCCAGCAAAGGACTAGCGGGAGCCCCAGGGGAGCAGTTCTTC. It yields the protein CASKGLAGAPGEQFF.

The V call is TRBV6-1, the J call TRBJ1-5; D gene ambiguous. This CDR3 contains 15 residues. V shed 3 bases and J shed 3 bases, with 12 bases lying between them. The V gene's germline CDR1 is MNHNS and CDR2 SASEGT. The CDR3 loop reads CASSDDYSLNQPQHF. CDR3 coding DNA: TGTGCCAGCAGTGACGATTACAGTCTCAATCAGCCCCAGCATTTT.

The chain couples TRBV19 to TRBJ1-1; TRBD1 matches at 8 bases. This CDR3 contains 13 residues. Trimming cost V 11 bases and J 3 bases; bases outside gene matches: 8. Looked up from germline, CDR1 is LNHDA and CDR2 is SQIVND (reference sequence). The CDR3 coding sequence is TGTGCCTGGCAGGGGGCGCCGGACACTGAAGCTTTCTTT. It is translated as CAWQGAPDTEAFF.

The chain uses TRBV28 and TRBJ1-5; tentative D call: TRBD1 (6 bases). V dropped 3 bases and J dropped 1 base, with 10 bases sitting between them. CDR1 MDHEN and CDR2 SYDVKM come from the germline V gene. The CDR3 runs to 15 residues. The CDR3 reads CASSFSGVSNQPQHF. The CDR3 DNA reads as TGTGCCAGCAGTTTCTCAGGGGTAAGCAATCAGCCCCAGCATTTT.

The V gene is TRBV5-1, the J gene TRBJ1-2, with D possibly being TRBD1 (6 bases). V was trimmed by 6 bases and J by 2 bases, leaving 11 bases between them. CDR1 is SGHRS and CDR2 is YFSETQ in the germline V gene. The length of the CDR3 is 13 residues. The CDR3 nucleotides are TGCGCCAGCACCCAGGGGAGAAACTATGGCTACACCTTC. The encoded protein is CASTQGRNYGYTF.

CDR3 DNA sequence: TGCGCCAGCATCATTCTGGGACTAGCGGGAGGGCCAGGGGCAGATACGCAGTATTTT. Its translation is CASIILGLAGGPGADTQYF. The chain has TRBV23-1 and TRBJ2-3; 16 bases line up with TRBD2. TRBV23-1 is filed as an ORF, its function uncertain. This CDR3 has 19 residues. V lost 7 bases, J lost 4 bases, and 14 bases stayed unmatched.

Only one count was recorded for this clone. The rearrangement joins TRBV25-1 to TRBJ1-4; D is perhaps TRBD1 (5 bases). V was pared by 8 bases and J by 0 bases, with 16 bases between. The CDR3 is 16 amino acids. Germline V lookup: CDR1 MGHDK, CDR2 SYGVNS. The CDR3 DNA follows: TGTGCCAGCCGGGGACTTCACAAGGCAACTAATGAAAAACTGTTTTTT. This gives the protein CASRGLHKATNEKLFF.

Here the CDR3 reads CASSGTNYEQYF. The CDR3, as DNA: TGTGCCAGCAGCGGGACAAACTACGAGCAGTACTTC. The chain uses TRBV7-9 and TRBJ2-7, with a tentative D call TRBD1 (6 bases). The CDR3 is 12 residues long. CDR1 is SEHNR, CDR2 FQNEAQ, per germline (reference sequence). Trimming cost V 5 bases and J 3 bases, with 8 bases left between them.

This chain joins TRBV19 and TRBJ1-2; D unresolved. Trimming stripped 4 bases from V and 7 bases from J, with 7 bases between. Germline V gene data show CDR1 as LNHDA and CDR2 as SQIVND (reference sequence). This CDR3 has 11 residues. CDR3 sequence reads: CASSTPFGYTF. The CDR3 coding sequence is TGTGCCAGTAGTACCCCCTTTGGCTACACCTTC. Combining the CDR3 with reference TRBV19 and TRBJ1-2 gives the whole variable domain DGGITQSPKYLFRKEGQNVTLSCEQNLNHDAMYWYRQDPGQGLRLIYYSQIVNDFQKGDIAEGYSVSREKKESFPLTVTSAQKNPTAFYLCASSTPFGYTFGSGTRLTVV.

The chain carries TRBV4-3 and TRBJ2-1; TRBD1 is a possible D gene (6 bases). Germline CDR1 and CDR2: LGHNA and YSLEER. The CDR3 runs to 16 residues. V shed 3 bases and J shed 10 bases, with 22 bases lying between them. The DNA of the CDR3 is TGCGCCAGCAGCCACCTAACAGGGTTTCCCCCTGGGGAGCAGTTCTTC. It specifies CASSHLTGFPPGEQFF.

The J gene is TRBJ2-7, the V gene TRBV19, with 7 bases lining up with TRBD2. V was clipped by 7 bases and J by 0 bases; unmatched bases: 6. The CDR3 loop spans 14 amino acids. From germline, CDR1 is LNHDA and CDR2 SQIVND (reference sequence). CDR3: CASMGAGVSYEQYF. CDR3 nucleotides: TGTGCCAGTATGGGTGCGGGAGTCTCCTACGAGCAGTACTTC.

This chain uses TRBV15 with TRBJ1-1; no clear D. The ends were cut back, 6 bases at V and 8 bases at J, with 13 bases in the middle. Germline values: CDR1 LNHNV, CDR2 YYDKDF (reference sequence). The CDR3 contains 12 residues. The CDR3 protein is CATSSFSYEAFF. The CDR3, as DNA: TGTGCCACCAGTTCTTTCTCCTACGAAGCTTTCTTT.

The chain carries TRBV5-6 and TRBJ1-5, with 7 bases identical to TRBD1. From germline, CDR1 is SGHDT and CDR2 YYEEEE. Germline trimming cut 4 bases from V and 6 bases from J; bases unmatched to any gene: 7. CDR3 length: 14 residues. CDR3 protein: CASSPTGVSQPQHF. Written as DNA, the CDR3 is TGTGCCAGCAGCCCTACAGGGGTAAGTCAGCCCCAGCATTTT.

The rearrangement joins TRBV4-1 to TRBJ2-7; 8 bases agree with TRBD2. Trimming at V came to 4 bases and at J to 7 bases, leaving 15 bases not matched to a gene. The CDR3 is 16 amino acids. CDR1 is MGHRA, CDR2 YSYEKL, per germline. The CDR3 region has the DNA TGCGCCAGCAGCCCGCAGGGGATAGCGGGAACAAGAGAGCAGTACTTC. Its protein product is CASSPQGIAGTREQYF.

Regarding this clone: The sample contains more than one DNA sequence encoding this CDR3. The V gene is TRBV9, the J gene TRBJ1-1; tentative D call: TRBD1 (5 bases). The CDR3 has 13 residues. The V end lost 0 bases, the J end lost 3 bases, and 6 bases lay between the germline ends. Per the germline V gene, CDR1 is SGDLS and CDR2 is YYNGEE. The CDR3 sequence: CASSVGGDTEAFF. The CDR3 bases are TGTGCCAGCAGCGTAGGGGGGGACACTGAAGCTTTCTTT.

The count of this clone is one. The CDR3 region is CASSRGQGYTDTQYF. The CDR3 region has the DNA TGCGCCAGCAGCCGTGGACAGGGGTATACAGATACGCAGTATTTT. The chain combines TRBV5-1 with TRBJ2-3, with 9 bases matching TRBD1. The germline V gene encodes CDR1 SGHRS and CDR2 YFSETQ. The CDR3 totals 15 residues. The V and J ends lost 4 bases and 3 bases, in that order; junction bases with no gene match: 6.

This chain joins TRBV5-1 and TRBJ2-5; D may be TRBD1 (6 bases). V was pared by 2 bases and J by 5 bases, with 13 bases between. CDR3 length: 14 residues. Germline V lookup: CDR1 SGHRS, CDR2 YFSETQ. The CDR3 loop reads CASSLTGNRETQYF. DNA for the CDR3: TGCGCCAGCAGCTTAACAGGGAATAGGGAGACCCAGTACTTC.

This chain links TRBV2 with TRBJ2-1; 9 nucleotides line up with TRBD2. J was trimmed by 7 bases and V by 11 bases; bases with no gene match: 24. The CDR3 runs 18 residues. Germline lookup yields CDR1 SNHLY and CDR2 FYNNEI. The CDR3 DNA follows: TGTGCCTGCCGAGTAGGGCGGGAGGGCAGGTTGATAGGAAATGAGCAGTTCTTC. This encodes CACRVGREGRLIGNEQFF. Full variable domain (remainder filled in from reference TRBV2 and TRBJ2-1): EPEVTQTPSHQVTQMGQEVILRCVPISNHLYFYWYRQILGQKVEFLVSFYNNEISEKSEIFDDQFSVERPDGSNFTLKIRSTKLEDSAMYFCACRVGREGRLIGNEQFFGPGTRLTVL.

This rearrangement joins TRBV19 to TRBJ2-1, with 13 bases aligning to TRBD2. The CDR3 is 15 residues long. The V gene's germline CDR1 is LNHDA and CDR2 SQIVND (reference sequence). The V and J ends lost 5 bases and 9 bases, in that order; junction bases with no gene match: 7. The CDR3 bases are TGTGCCAGTAGTTACGGACTAGCGGGAGTAGGTGAGCAGTTCTTC. Encoded protein: CASSYGLAGVGEQFF.

J is TRBJ2-2 and V is TRBV11-2, with TRBD1 matching 8 bases. Per germline, CDR1 SGHAT and CDR2 FQNNGV. Losses at the gene ends were 7 bases for V and 6 bases for J; bases not matched to a gene: 16. This CDR3 comprises 17 residues. CDR3: CASTQYPTGGRAGELFF. The CDR3 nucleotides read TGTGCCAGCACCCAGTACCCAACAGGGGGGCGAGCCGGGGAGCTGTTTTTT. Drawing the rest from reference TRBV11-2 and TRBJ2-2, the complete variable domain is EAGVAQSPRYKIIEKRQSVAFWCNPISGHATLYWYQQILGQGPKLLIQFQNNGVVDDSQLPKDRFSAERLKGVDSTLKIQPAKLEDSAVYLCASTQYPTGGRAGELFFGEGSRLTVL.

J is TRBJ2-2 and V is TRBV11-2; 8 nucleotides align to TRBD1. The CDR3 has 15 amino acids. The trim removed 7 bases at V and 6 bases at J, leaving 10 bases unmatched. The germline V gene has CDR1 SGHAT and CDR2 FQNNGV. The CDR3 reads CASTVQGVRAGELFF. In nucleotides, the CDR3 is TGTGCCAGCACCGTACAGGGGGTGCGGGCCGGGGAGCTGTTTTTT.